This TCR beta chain was captured in a study of T cell responses to AZD1222 COVID-19 vaccine. Trimming stripped 0 bases from V and 11 bases from J, with 12 bases between. Per germline, CDR1 SGHRS and CDR2 YFSETQ. The CDR3 length is 13 residues. TCRdb's copy holds only in-frame clones and misses some; the assay was immunoSEQ multiplex PCR. The sample shows 90,000 or so clones, approximately 89% of them seen only once. This chain uses TRBV5-1 with TRBJ1-3; D unclear. The clonotype originates from an adult who received the AZD1222 COVID-19 vaccine. Sequenced here: peripheral blood, sampled 28 days after the second AZD1222 dose. The CDR3 here is CASSLGRNFAIYF. CDR3 coding DNA: TGCGCCAGCAGCTTGGGGCGGAATTTCGCCATATATTTT.